Listed below are T cell receptor beta chains from one sample, sequenced in a study of radiation and T cells in renal cell carcinoma. Some clones are missing from TCRdb's copy, which holds only in-frame ones; the method was immunoSEQ multiplex PCR. The data show more than 100,000 clones, with around 89% seen just once and more than 5% held by the top ten. This specimen was blood, taken from a patient whose treatment included radiotherapy and nephrectomy. These receptor sequences come from a woman in her seventies with renal cell carcinoma. Both conserved end residues are part of each CDR3. The D gene is left open where the match is weak. Some rows mark clone size as missing; the rest say once, few, many or name a class of expanded clone.

v_call	j_call	clone_size	d_call	cdr3_nt	cdr3_aa
TRBV10-2	TRBJ2-7	.	TRBD1	TGCGCCAGCAGTGAGTTTTGGTTAGGACAGGGCCCCCCCTACGAGCAGTACTTC	CASSEFWLGQGPPYEQYF
TRBV19	TRBJ1-1	few	.	TGTGCCAGTAGTATGATTTGGACTGAAGCTTTCTTT	CASSMIWTEAFF
TRBV7-2	TRBJ2-2	once	.	TGTGCCAGCAGCTGGGACAGCGGGTTCGCGAACACCGGGGAGCTGTTTTTT	CASSWDSGFANTGELFF
TRBV6-1	TRBJ2-7	.	TRBD2	TGTGCCAGCAGCCCATTACCGGGGGGGCCGTCCGAGCAGTACTTC	CASSPLPGGPSEQYF
TRBV6-6	TRBJ1-3	.	TRBD1	TGTGCCAGCAGTGACTCCGGGACAGGGATGAACACCATATATTTT	CASSDSGTGMNTIYF
TRBV6-5	TRBJ2-1	.	.	TGTGCCAGCAGCTTAGGTGCGTACAATGAGCAGTTCTTC	CASSLGAYNEQFF
TRBV10-3	TRBJ2-7	.	.	TGTGCCATCAGTAGCGAAGGGGTTAACGAGCAGTACTTC	CAISSEGVNEQYF
TRBV20-1	TRBJ2-7	.	.	TGCAGTGCTGAAGGAGAGAAGGAGCAGTACTTC	CSAEGEKEQYF
TRBV7-2	TRBJ2-3	.	.	TGTGCCAGCAGCTTAAACTTACAAACAAGTATCACAGATACGCAGTATTTT	CASSLNLQTSITDTQYF
TRBV6-6	TRBJ1-2	.	.	TGTGCCAGCAGACAGGGAATGGGCTACACCTTC	CASRQGMGYTF
TRBV7-9	TRBJ1-1	.	.	TGTGCCAGCAGCGGCGACGGGGGTGAAGCTTTCTTT	CASSGDGGEAFF
TRBV2	TRBJ2-7	.	.	TGTGCCAGCAGTGAGCAAGTGAGCTCCTACGAGCAGTACTTC	CASSEQVSSYEQYF
TRBV7-2	TRBJ2-5	.	.	TGTGCCAGCAGCCCGCCCTTGGTTCGAGAGACCCAGTACTTC	CASSPPLVRETQYF
TRBV19	TRBJ2-7	.	TRBD2	TGTGCCAGTAGCCCTCTTGGGACTAGCGGAACCTACGAGCAGTACTTC	CASSPLGTSGTYEQYF
TRBV5-1	TRBJ2-1	.	TRBD2	TGCGCCAGCAGCTTGGCACTAGCGGGGACCTACAATGAGCAGTTCTTC	CASSLALAGTYNEQFF
TRBV5-1	TRBJ2-6	.	.	TGCGCCAGCAGCTTGGAAACGAGACAAACCCGGTCTGGGGCCAACGTCCTGACTTTC	CASSLETRQTRSGANVLTF
TRBV5-1	TRBJ2-1	.	TRBD2	TGCGCCAGCGGGACCAGCGGGGTAGACAATGAGCAGTTCTTC	CASGTSGVDNEQFF
TRBV5-6	TRBJ2-3	.	TRBD2	TGTGCCAGCAGCTCTTCGGGACTAGCGGAGCGCACGCAGTATTTT	CASSSSGLAERTQYF
TRBV2	TRBJ2-3	.	.	TGTGCCAGCAGTGAAGCGGGTGGCGGCACAGATACGCAGTATTTT	CASSEAGGGTDTQYF
TRBV5-1	TRBJ2-5	once	TRBD2	TGCGCCAGCAATGCGGGGGGAGAGACCCAGTACTTC	CASNAGGETQYF
TRBV27	TRBJ2-7	once	TRBD1	TGTGCCAGCGGGGGACAGGGGCCCTACGAGCAGTACTTC	CASGGQGPYEQYF
TRBV5-5	TRBJ1-4	.	.	TGTGCCAGCAGCTTGGGGAGCATTTTTTATGAGGATGAAAAACTGTTTTTT	CASSLGSIFYEDEKLFF
TRBV5-4	TRBJ2-5	.	.	TGTGCCAGCAGCTTGGGGGTGGAGACCCAGTACTTC	CASSLGVETQYF
TRBV28	TRBJ2-5	.	TRBD1	TGTGCCAGCAGTTCCGACAGGGGAGAGACCCAGTACTTC	CASSSDRGETQYF
TRBV6-6	TRBJ2-7	.	.	TGTGCCAGCAGTTACTCGAAAGGGGCCCGCTCCTACGAGCAGTACTTC	CASSYSKGARSYEQYF
TRBV9	TRBJ2-1	once	TRBD1	TGTGCCAGCAGCTTTGAGGGACAGGCCTACAATGAGCAGTTCTTC	CASSFEGQAYNEQFF
TRBV7-2	TRBJ2-5	.	.	TGTGCCAGCAGCTCTGGGAGGGGGCGAGAGACCCAGTACTTC	CASSSGRGRETQYF
TRBV29-1	TRBJ1-1	.	.	TGCAGCGTGGGGAACACTGAAGCTTTCTTT	CSVGNTEAFF
TRBV30	TRBJ2-7	.	TRBD1	TGTGCCTGCCGGAGGACAGGGACATCCTACGAGCAGTACTTC	CACRRTGTSYEQYF
TRBV18	TRBJ1-5	.	TRBD1	TGTGCCAGCTCACGCCCAGGGACAGCAAATCAGCCCCAGCATTTT	CASSRPGTANQPQHF
TRBV28	TRBJ2-7	.	.	TGTGCCAGCAGTTTATCAGGAATCGAGCAGTACTTC	CASSLSGIEQYF
TRBV10-3	TRBJ2-1	.	TRBD2	TGTGCCATCAGAGCTAGCGGGAGCCCATACAATGAGCAGTTCTTC	CAIRASGSPYNEQFF
TRBV29-1	TRBJ1-1	.	TRBD1	TGCAGCGTTGAAGATTTGACTCAGGGGGTCCCAGGGACTGAAGCTTTCTTT	CSVEDLTQGVPGTEAFF
TRBV4-1	TRBJ2-1	.	.	TGCGCCAGCAGCCAGCCCCGCTCCTACAATGAGCAGTTCTTC	CASSQPRSYNEQFF
TRBV5-1	TRBJ1-5	.	.	TGCGCCAGCAGCTCGGGGGGCCCTAATCAGCCCCAGCATTTT	CASSSGGPNQPQHF
TRBV7-6	TRBJ1-2	once	.	TGTGCCAGCAGCTTAGTTCCGGTGTCCGACTATGGCTACACCTTC	CASSLVPVSDYGYTF
TRBV10-3	TRBJ1-2	.	TRBD1	TGTGCCATCAGGAGGGGACAGGGTAGTGGCTACACCTTC	CAIRRGQGSGYTF
TRBV29-1	TRBJ1-2	.	.	TGCAGCGTAGGGGGTCCTGTTACTTATGGCTACACCTTC	CSVGGPVTYGYTF